Following are 17 T cell receptor beta chains from one sample sequenced in a study of CD8+CD57+ T cells in acquired aplastic anemia (dated by TCRdb to between 2018 and 2020). The listed sequencing device is Illumina HiSeq 2000. TCR beta VDJ combination and CDR3 sequence profiling used genomic DNA as the template. The public reads were reprocessed in TCRdb via fastp at Q25 and MiXCR, keeping in-frame beta chains. Each record represents a unique CDR3 protein, reported with the most common genes and DNA among its rows. Counted in this sample were around 170,000 distinct CDR3 sequences; around 43% of them appeared once. The ten largest clones represent around 3.2% of the sample. The patients picked for sequencing were ones in whom flow cytometry had shown an expansion of CD8+CD57+ cells. What was sequenced was sorted CD4+, CD8+, or CD8+CD57+ T cells (not recorded which) from PBMCs. Receptors were obtained from a human donor with aplastic anemia.

This clonotype was seen ten or more times. The chain uses TRBV20-1 and TRBJ2-3; 8 bases map to TRBD2. V was clipped by 2 bases and J by 2 bases; unmatched bases: 6. CDR3 length: 15 amino acids. Per germline, CDR1 DFQATT and CDR2 SNEGSKA (reference sequence). The CDR3 sequence: CSARPLAGLTDTQYF. The CDR3 DNA reads as TGCAGTGCTAGACCATTAGCGGGACTCACAGATACGCAGTATTTT.

This clonotype came up a few times. The chain joins TRBV6-2 or TRBV6-3 to TRBJ2-5; TRBD2 agrees at 9 bases. This CDR3 region has 16 residues. Germline assignment: CDR1 MNHEY and CDR2 SVGEGT. With 4 bases clipped from V and 1 base from J, the junction kept 7 bases outside the gene matches. The chain's CDR3 is CASSSLAGKSQETQYF. In DNA form, the CDR3 reads TGTGCCAGCAGTTCCCTAGCGGGAAAAAGCCAAGAGACCCAGTACTTC.

The chain recombines TRBV7-2 with TRBJ2-3, with D hard to call. The CDR3 is 13 residues long. Germline V CDR1 and CDR2: SGHTA, FQGNSA. The V and J ends lost 2 bases and 7 bases respectively, with 10 bases between them. The CDR3 sequence: CASSLTVRNTQYF. The CDR3 coding sequence is TGTGCCAGCAGCTTAACCGTTCGTAATACGCAGTATTTT.

This sequence joins TRBV29-1 and TRBJ1-5; a possible D gene is TRBD1 (5 bases). The V gene lost 8 bases and the J gene lost 4 bases, with 9 bases spanning the gap. Per germline, CDR1 SQVTM and CDR2 ANQGSEA. The CDR3 totals 11 residues. The DNA for the CDR3 is TGCAGCCCCAGGGAAAATCAGCCCCAGCATTTT. Its translation is CSPRENQPQHF.

Notes on this clonotype: One end of the junction fails to match germline, which may point to a read error. V is TRBV6-2 or TRBV6-3 and J is TRBJ1-5; 7 bases map to TRBD1. There are 14 residues in the CDR3. The germline V gene has CDR1 MNHEY and CDR2 SVGEGT. The CDR3 DNA reads as TGTGCCGGCAGTTACGTGACAGGGAGTCAGCCCCAGCATTTT. This gives the protein CAGSYVTGSQPQHF.

The rearrangement links TRBV7-8 to TRBJ1-1; D call uncertain. CDR3 length equals 14 residues. Per the germline V gene, CDR1 is SGHVS and CDR2 is FQNEAQ. Trimming cost V 2 bases and J 3 bases, with 10 bases left between them. The CDR3 loop reads CASSLLGRDTEAFF. The CDR3 nucleotides read TGTGCCAGCAGCTTACTAGGGAGGGACACTGAAGCTTTCTTT.

The genes are TRBV29-1 and TRBJ1-5, with D unclear. V lost 8 bases and J 6 bases, leaving 17 bases between the germline ends. CDR1 and CDR2 (germline): SQVTM, ANQGSEA. The CDR3 totals 13 residues. The CDR3 coding sequence is TGCAGCCCCGGGTGGAGAGCCCGTCAGCCCCAGCATTTT. It yields the protein CSPGWRARQPQHF. Full variable domain (outside the CDR3, taken from reference TRBV29-1 and TRBJ1-5): SAVISQKPSRDICQRGTSLTIQCQVDSQVTMMFWYRQQPGQSLTLIATANQGSEATYESGFVIDKFPISRPNLTFSTLTVSNMSPEDSSIYLCSPGWRARQPQHFGDGTRLSIL.

Many counts were recorded for this clonotype. This chain connects TRBV3-1 to TRBJ2-1; D may be TRBD1 (6 bases). The V gene lost 5 bases and the J gene lost 10 bases, with 12 bases spanning the gap. Germline values: CDR1 LGHDT, CDR2 YNNKEL (reference sequence). This CDR3 region has 12 residues. For the CDR3, the DNA is TGTGCCAGCAGCTTACCGGGACAAGAGCAGTTCTTC. Amino acids: CASSLPGQEQFF.

This clonotype was observed a handful of times. V usage is TRBV6-1 and J usage is TRBJ1-1, with D perhaps TRBD1 (5 bases). Per germline, CDR1 MNHNS and CDR2 SASEGT. Deletions cut 8 bases from V and 0 bases from J, with 19 bases between. The CDR3 length is 16 residues. CDR3 DNA: TGTGCCAGCTGTGTAAGTGTCGGCAGGGTGAACACTGAAGCTTTCTTT. Its translation: CASCVSVGRVNTEAFF.

In this sample, this clonotype turned up many times. This chain links TRBV4-2 with TRBJ2-1; tentatively, D is TRBD2 (6 bases). Germline CDR1 LGHNA, CDR2 YNFKEQ. The V and J ends lost 5 bases and 4 bases respectively, with 18 bases between them. The CDR3 extends over 16 amino acids. In DNA, the CDR3 is TGTGCCAGCAGCGCACCAACTAGCAGTCCTTACAATGAGCAGTTCTTC. Translating gives CASSAPTSSPYNEQFF.

The chain joins TRBV7-7 to TRBJ2-5; D remains ambiguous. Germline CDR1 reads SSHAT; CDR2 reads FNYEAQ (reference sequence). The V gene lost 4 bases and the J gene lost 5 bases, with 8 bases spanning the gap. This CDR3 region has 12 residues. DNA of the CDR3: TGTGCCAGCAGCTGCGAAGGGGAGACCCAGTACTTC. This gives the protein CASSCEGETQYF. Supplemented by reference TRBV7-7 and TRBJ2-5, the full variable domain reads GAGVSQSPRYKVTKRGQDVTLRCDPISSHATLYWYQQALGQGPEFLTYFNYEAQPDKSGLPSDRFSAERPEGSISTLTIQRTEQRDSAMYRCASSCEGETQYFGPGTRLLVL.

This clonotype was observed at least ten times. This rearrangement joins TRBV27 to TRBJ2-7, with a possible D match to TRBD1 (6 bases). CDR3 size: 13 residues. The germline gives CDR1 MNHEY, CDR2 SMNVEV (reference sequence). V shed 5 bases and J shed 3 bases, with 11 bases lying between them. The CDR3 DNA reads as TGTGCCAGCAGTACCTCGACAGGCTACGAGCAGTACTTC. Residues: CASSTSTGYEQYF.

The V gene is TRBV19, the J gene TRBJ1-6, with a weak D call TRBD1 (5 bases). Trimming pared 3 bases from V and 13 bases from J, leaving 22 bases between. Germline values: CDR1 LNHDA, CDR2 SQIVND (reference sequence). This CDR3 contains 16 residues. As DNA, the CDR3 is TGTGCCAGTAGTATGGAAGAAAGGCAGGGCCGTTCCCCCCTCCACTTT. It specifies CASSMEERQGRSPLHF.

The J gene is TRBJ2-7, the V gene TRBV20-1; unclear D gene. Germline V lookup: CDR1 DFQATT, CDR2 SNEGSKA (reference sequence). This CDR3 has 15 amino acids. Trimming took 6 bases from V and 0 from J, leaving 18 bases between them. This chain's CDR3 is CSAIPLGPPSYEQYF. Here the CDR3 DNA reads TGCAGTGCCATACCGCTAGGGCCACCCTCCTACGAGCAGTACTTC.

This clonotype was observed many times. The chain has TRBV6-5 and TRBJ1-2, with D possibly TRBD1 on 5 matching bases. The CDR3 length is 14 residues. Germline V CDR1 and CDR2: MNHEY, SVGAGI. V was clipped by 5 bases and J by 4 bases, with 14 bases between them. CDR3 nucleotide sequence: TGTGCCAGCAGTAACACCGGGACTATCTATGGCTACACCTTC. Its translation: CASSNTGTIYGYTF.

This sequence joins TRBV29-1 and TRBJ2-1; D is ambiguous. Trimming pared 2 bases from V and 1 base from J, leaving 9 bases between. This CDR3 spans 14 amino acids. Germline CDR1 reads SQVTM; CDR2 reads ANQGSEA. Here the CDR3 DNA reads TGCAGCGTTGAATTGTTGAATTCCTACAATGAGCAGTTCTTC. This gives the protein CSVELLNSYNEQFF.

The CDR3 reads CASSYSPTGASNQPQHF. In DNA, the CDR3 is TGTGCCAGCAGTTACTCTCCGACAGGGGCGAGCAATCAGCCCCAGCATTTT. The chain recombines TRBV6-2 or TRBV6-3 with TRBJ1-5; 8 bases are shared with TRBD1. The V and J ends lost 0 bases and 1 base, in that order; junction bases with no gene match: 5. The V gene's germline CDR1 is MNHEY and CDR2 SVGEGT. The CDR3 is 17 residues long.